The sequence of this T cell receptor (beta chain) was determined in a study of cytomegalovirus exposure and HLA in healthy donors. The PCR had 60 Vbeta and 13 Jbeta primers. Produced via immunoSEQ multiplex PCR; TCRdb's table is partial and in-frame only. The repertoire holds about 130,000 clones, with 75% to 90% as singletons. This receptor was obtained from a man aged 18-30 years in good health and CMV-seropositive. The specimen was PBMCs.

The CDR3 bases are TGCGCCAGCAGCTGGGACTACAACACCGGGGAGCTGTTTTTT. Translated, it gives CASSWDYNTGELFF. The J gene is TRBJ2-2, the V gene TRBV4-1; 7 positions match TRBD2. With V trimmed by 5 bases and J by 2 bases, 2 bases remained unmatched. There are 14 residues in the CDR3. The germline CDR1 and CDR2 sequences are MGHRA and YSYEKL.